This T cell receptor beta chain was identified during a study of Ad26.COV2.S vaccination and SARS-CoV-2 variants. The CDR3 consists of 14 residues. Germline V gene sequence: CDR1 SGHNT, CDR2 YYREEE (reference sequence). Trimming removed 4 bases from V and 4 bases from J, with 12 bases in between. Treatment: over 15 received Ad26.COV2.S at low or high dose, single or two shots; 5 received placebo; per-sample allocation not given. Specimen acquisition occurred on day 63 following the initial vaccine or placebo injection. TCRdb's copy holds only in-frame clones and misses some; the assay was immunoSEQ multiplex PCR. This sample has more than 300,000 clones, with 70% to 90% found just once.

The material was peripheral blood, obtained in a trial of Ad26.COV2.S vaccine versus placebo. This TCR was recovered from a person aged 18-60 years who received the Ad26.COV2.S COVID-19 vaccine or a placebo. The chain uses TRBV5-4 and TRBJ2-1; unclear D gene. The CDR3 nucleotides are TGTGCCAGCAGCCCTCTGGGCGCTTACAATGAGCAGTTCTTC. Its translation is CASSPLGAYNEQFF.